This TCR beta chain derives from a study of graft-versus-host responses after intestinal transplantation. About the research overall: As for transplant type, recipients had multivisceral, liver-intestinal, or isolated intestinal grafts. The study gave all recipients anti-thymocyte globulin induction, then tacrolimus and steroids for about 3 years. Study-level points and caveats: Detected in recipient marrow were GvH clones, some of which were first observed in ileum or blood.

The CDR3 extends over 14 amino acids. V trimming: 6 bases; J trimming: 5 bases; junction bases outside the gene matches: 7. In germline, CDR1 is MNHEY, CDR2 SVGAGI. About this clone itself: Its specificity is not known.

The assay was immunoSEQ multiplex PCR, and TCRdb's table has in-frame clones only and misses some. The sample carries 95,000 or so clones, approximately 90% recorded once. This chain links TRBV6-5 with TRBJ2-5, with TRBD1 identical over 9 bases. Here the sequenced sample was PBMCs, taken around 68 weeks after intestinal transplant. The sequence was collected from a human patient who received an intestinal transplant, so some T cells may come from the graft donor. CDR3 amino acids: CASRATGGAETQYF. In DNA form, the CDR3 reads TGTGCCAGCAGGGCAACAGGGGGCGCGGAGACCCAGTACTTC.